These 11 T cell receptor beta chains share one sample of origin, sequenced in a study of T cell repertoires in cytomegalovirus infection. TCRdb ran MiXCR on the reads and lists one entry per CDR3 protein. Among approximately 1,000,000 distinct CDR3 sequences listed, roughly 31% were seen once. Antigen specificity for these receptors is unknown. Sequences were derived from cultured CD8+ T cells from PBMCs, sampled from culture after CMV antigen stimulation. All receptors derive from a human donor in good health (CMV status not recorded). Some clones in this sample may be carry-over from other donors' samples.

V and J are TRBV6-5 and TRBJ2-7; 9 bases are shared with TRBD1. This CDR3 comprises 14 residues. Looked up from germline, CDR1 is MNHEY and CDR2 is SVGAGI. V trimming: 5 bases; J trimming: 5 bases; junction bases outside the gene matches: 7. Here the CDR3 DNA reads TGTGCCAGCAGTCAGACAGGGGGTCCTAACGAGCAGTACTTC. Translated, it gives CASSQTGGPNEQYF.

This chain joins TRBV24-1 and TRBJ1-1; the D is unclear. The CDR3 is 12 residues long. The germline V gene has CDR1 KGHDR and CDR2 SFDVKD. V dropped 3 bases and J dropped 6 bases, with 7 bases sitting between them. The CDR3 spells CATSDLGAEAFF. CDR3 nucleotides: TGTGCCACCAGTGATCTTGGTGCTGAAGCTTTCTTT.

Only a few counts were recorded for this clonotype. The DNA of the CDR3 is TGTGCTAGTGGCTACGGGGGGGCCGGGGGCTACACCTTC. The encoded protein is CASGYGGAGGYTF. V is TRBV12-5 and J is TRBJ1-2; D perhaps matches TRBD1 (6 bases). The germline V and J ends were trimmed by 6 bases and 8 bases, with 16 bases remaining between them. The CDR3 totals 13 residues. Germline values: CDR1 LGHNT, CDR2 FRNRAP. The complete variable domain, with remaining parts taken from reference TRBV12-5 and TRBJ1-2, reads DARVTQTPRHKVTEMGQEVTMRCQPILGHNTVFWYRQTMMQGLELLAYFRNRAPLDDSGMPKDRFSAEMPDATLATLKIQPSEPRDSAVYFCASGYGGAGGYTFGSGTRLTVV.

The chain has TRBV12-5 and TRBJ2-3; 13 bases align to TRBD2. V lost 3 bases and J lost 3; bases outside the gene matches: 9. There are 18 residues in the CDR3. Per germline, CDR1 LGHNT and CDR2 FRNRAP. The CDR3, as DNA: TGTGCTAGTGGTTTCCTTCTTACTAGCGGGGGGGAAACAGATACGCAGTATTTT. The encoded protein is CASGFLLTSGGETDTQYF. The full variable domain, in which reference TRBV12-5 and TRBJ2-3 provide the parts outside the CDR3, is DARVTQTPRHKVTEMGQEVTMRCQPILGHNTVFWYRQTMMQGLELLAYFRNRAPLDDSGMPKDRFSAEMPDATLATLKIQPSEPRDSAVYFCASGFLLTSGGETDTQYFGPGTRLTVL.

DNA of the CDR3: TGCAGCGCTCAGGGGAGTGACACCGGGGAGCTGTTTTTT. Translated: CSAQGSDTGELFF. The V call is TRBV29-1, the J call TRBJ2-2; D perhaps matches TRBD1 (6 bases). Germline lookup yields CDR1 SQVTM and CDR2 ANQGSEA. The CDR3 has 13 residues. Trimming stripped 7 bases from V and 3 bases from J, with 12 bases between.

This clonotype showed up many times. This chain links TRBV7-9 with TRBJ2-1, with a possible D match to TRBD2 (6 bases). The ends were cut back, 1 base at V and 2 bases at J, with 9 bases in the middle. Germline V gives CDR1 SEHNR, CDR2 FQNEAQ (reference sequence). The CDR3 extends over 15 amino acids. CDR3 amino acids: CASSLGGRPYNEQFF. The CDR3 DNA reads as TGTGCCAGCAGCTTAGGGGGGAGGCCCTACAATGAGCAGTTCTTC.

This clonotype was counted at least ten times. This chain joins TRBV12-3 or TRBV12-4 and TRBJ2-1; D might be TRBD1 or TRBD2, each matching 6 bases. Trimming took off 2 bases at V and 4 bases at J, with 12 bases between the two ends. This CDR3 spans 15 amino acids. CDR3 protein: CASSLYGGNYNEQFF. The CDR3 DNA is TGTGCCAGCAGTTTATACGGGGGCAATTACAATGAGCAGTTCTTC.

This clonotype has only a few counts. The CDR3 sequence: CASSLVRNLGDIQYF. In nucleotides, the CDR3 is TGTGCCAGCAGCTTGGTCCGTAACTTGGGGGACATTCAGTACTTC. The chain links TRBV5-5 to TRBJ2-4; D could derive from TRBD1 or TRBD2 (5 bases each). The germline V gene encodes CDR1 SGHKS and CDR2 YYEKEE (reference sequence). V lost 0 bases to trimming and J lost 8 bases, with 15 bases between them. The CDR3 runs 15 residues.

Regarding this clonotype: One end of the junction is discordant with germline, which a read error may explain. The J gene is TRBJ2-3, the V gene TRBV15; 10 nucleotides line up with TRBD1. The CDR3 spans 16 residues. Germline CDR1 and CDR2: LNHNV and YYDKDF (reference sequence). CDR3: CVTRRLDRGPTDTQYF. CDR3 sequence (DNA): TGTGTCACCAGGAGACTTGACAGGGGGCCTACAGATACGCAGTATTTT.

This clonotype is a singleton in its sample. V and J are TRBV6-6 and TRBJ1-1; D is unresolved. CDR1 and CDR2 (germline): MNHNY, SVGAGI (reference sequence). V lost 10 bases and J lost 7, with 10 bases in between. The CDR3 is made up of 10 amino acids. For the CDR3, the DNA is TGTGCCAACAGCACGCTTGAAGCTTTCTTT. This codes for CANSTLEAFF.

CDR3 coding DNA: TGTGCCAGCAGTCCAGGGGACCGCACAACTAATGAAAAACTGTTTTTT. Encoded protein: CASSPGDRTTNEKLFF. J is TRBJ1-4 and V is TRBV28, with TRBD1 as a possible D gene (6 bases). This CDR3 spans 16 amino acids. Trimming stripped 5 bases from V and 0 bases from J, with 13 bases between. Germline values: CDR1 MDHEN, CDR2 SYDVKM.